Listed below are T cell receptor beta chains from one sample, sequenced in a study of blood T cell repertoires in COVID-19. The protocol was immunoSEQ multiplex PCR, while the TCRdb copy is restricted to in-frame clones and leaves out a portion. The table records a few hundred thousand clones, roughly 85% of them present only once. Sample: peripheral blood. The receptors originated from a human donor in a cohort sampled during active COVID-19. Each CDR3 is given with its conserved first and last residue. The order of the fields is V gene, clone size, D gene, CDR3 length, J gene, CDR3 DNA, CDR3 protein. A D gene is named only where the DNA matches it firmly. Clone sizes are given selectively: once, few, many, or a class where the clone is expanded.

TRBV7-3,.,.,13,TRBJ2-7,TGTGCCAGCAGCTTCGATGAGGGTGGGGAGCAGTACTTC,CASSFDEGGEQYF
TRBV24-1,.,TRBD1,13,TRBJ1-2,TGTGCCACCTCTCAGGACAGGGTCGCTGGCTACACCTTC,CATSQDRVAGYTF
TRBV27,.,.,13,TRBJ2-4,TGTGCCAGCAGTTCAGGGATCGGGAACATTCAGTACTTC,CASSSGIGNIQYF
TRBV20-1,many,.,11,TRBJ2-7,TGCAGTGCAAGGATAGGGGCCGAGCAGTACTTC,CSARIGAEQYF
TRBV4-1,once,TRBD1,13,TRBJ1-6,TGCGCCAGCAGCTACGACAGGGATTCACCCCTCCACTTT,CASSYDRDSPLHF
TRBV7-3,.,TRBD1,15,TRBJ2-7,TGTGCCAGCAGCTTAACGACCGGGACAGGGATCGAGCAGTACTTC,CASSLTTGTGIEQYF
TRBV10-3,.,TRBD2,13,TRBJ2-5,TGTGCCACCCTAGGTCCGACTAGCGAGACCCAGTACTTC,CATLGPTSETQYF
TRBV7-8,few,.,13,TRBJ1-1,TGTGCCAGCAGCTTAGAGCAATTCGCTGAAGCTTTCTTT,CASSLEQFAEAFF
TRBV14,.,.,15,TRBJ1-4,TGTGCCAGCAGCCACTGGAGGCAAACTAATGAAAAACTGTTTTTT,CASSHWRQTNEKLFF
TRBV5-1,.,.,13,TRBJ2-7,TGCGCCAGCAGCTTGGCCCCAACCTACGAGCAGTACTTC,CASSLAPTYEQYF
TRBV5-1,.,.,12,TRBJ1-1,TGCGCCAGCAGTTACGGAGACACTGAAGCTTTCTTT,CASSYGDTEAFF
TRBV5-1,many,TRBD2,15,TRBJ2-7,TGCGCCAGCAGCTTGGCGGGGGGGCTCAGATACGAGCAGTACTTC,CASSLAGGLRYEQYF
TRBV3-1/TRBV3-2,.,.,13,TRBJ2-2,TGTGCCAGCATAGACACTAACACCGGGGAGCTGTTTTTT,CASIDTNTGELFF
TRBV7-9,.,.,12,TRBJ1-1,TGTGCCAGCAGCCCTCTGAACACTGAAGCTTTCTTT,CASSPLNTEAFF
TRBV19,medium-sized,.,13,TRBJ1-1,TGTGCCAGTAGTATACGGGAGAACACTGAAGCTTTCTTT,CASSIRENTEAFF
TRBV15,once,.,14,TRBJ2-7,TGTGCCACCAGCAGACCGTCCCTCCTTAACGAGCAGTACTTC,CATSRPSLLNEQYF
TRBV4-2,.,.,15,TRBJ1-1,TGTGCCAGCAGCCAAGTGGCGCAGGGTGGCACTGAAGCTTTCTTT,CASSQVAQGGTEAFF
TRBV4-1,.,.,12,TRBJ1-1,TGCGCCAGCAGCCATACAGACACTGAAGCTTTCTTT,CASSHTDTEAFF
TRBV12-3/TRBV12-4,.,TRBD2,13,TRBJ2-1,TGTGCCAGCAAATGGGGTAGCGGGGGGCAAAATTTCTTC,CASKWGSGGQNFF
TRBV24-1,.,.,13,TRBJ1-1,TGTGCCACCAGGGACGGGAGGAGCACTGAAGCTTTCTTT,CATRDGRSTEAFF
TRBV24-1,.,TRBD1,16,TRBJ2-3,TGTGCCACCAGTGAGGACAGGGGGCGAGTCGCAGATACGCAGTATTTT,CATSEDRGRVADTQYF